A selection of T cell receptor beta chains follows, all from one sample in a study of blood T cell repertoires in COVID-19. Sequenced by immunoSEQ multiplex PCR; TCRdb stores in-frame clones only, minus some. Among about 220,000 clones listed, roughly four fifths were seen once. Source material: PBMCs or T cells enriched from blood (not recorded which). All receptors come from a woman between 40 and 55 years old who had been exposed to COVID-19. Both conserved end residues are part of each CDR3. A D gene is named only where the DNA matches it firmly. For some rows the clone size is stated as once, few or many, or as a class when expanded; others skip it.

TRBD1	NA	TRBV5-4	TRBJ2-7	TGTGCCAGCAGCCGACGGACAGGGGTCGTTCTCGAGCAGTACTTC	CASSRRTGVVLEQYF
NA	NA	TRBV7-8	TRBJ2-7	TGTGCCAGCAGCTTAGCCGGGGGCGAGCAGTACTTC	CASSLAGGEQYF
NA	NA	TRBV19	TRBJ1-2	TGTGCCAGTAGATCGGGCTCGGGGGGAAACTATGGCTACACCTTC	CASRSGSGGNYGYTF
NA	NA	TRBV7-3	TRBJ2-3	TGTGCCAGCAGCTTAAACGGCGGGAACACAGATACGCAGTATTTT	CASSLNGGNTDTQYF
NA	NA	TRBV13	TRBJ1-4	TGTGCCAGCAGCGGGCCTAATGAAAAACTGTTTTTT	CASSGPNEKLFF
TRBD1	NA	TRBV5-1	TRBJ1-2	TGCGCCAGCAGCCGGGACAGGGGGCAAAACTATGGCTACACCTTC	CASSRDRGQNYGYTF
NA	NA	TRBV7-2	TRBJ2-4	TGTGCCAGCAGCCCTAGACAGGGACTAGCCAAAAACATTCAGTACTTC	CASSPRQGLAKNIQYF
TRBD1	NA	TRBV19	TRBJ1-1	TGTGCCAGTAGTGTGCGGACAGGGATGGTCACTGAAGCTTTCTTT	CASSVRTGMVTEAFF
TRBD1	NA	TRBV7-6	TRBJ2-3	TGTGCCAGCAGCTTCGGACAGGGGACAGATACGCAGTATTTT	CASSFGQGTDTQYF
NA	NA	TRBV5-1	TRBJ1-1	TGCGCCAGCAGATCAGGGGAATCTGAAGCTTTCTTT	CASRSGESEAFF
NA	NA	TRBV7-2	TRBJ1-6	TGTGCCAGCAGCTCCCAGGGTCAGGATGGGTCACCCCTCCACTTT	CASSSQGQDGSPLHF
NA	NA	TRBV7-9	TRBJ2-2	TGTGCCAGCAGCCAAGCGGAGGGAACCGGGGAGCTGTTTTTT	CASSQAEGTGELFF
TRBD2	NA	TRBV3-1/TRBV3-2	TRBJ2-1	TGTGCCAGCAGCCAATTCTCCTCCGGGACTAGCGGGGGGGCCAGAAATGAGCAGTTCTTC	CASSQFSSGTSGGARNEQFF
NA	NA	TRBV30	TRBJ1-1	TGTGCCTGGAGGGGGGCGGGCGCCGGCAACACTGAAGCTTTCTTT	CAWRGAGAGNTEAFF
NA	NA	TRBV19	TRBJ1-1	TGTGCCAGTAGTATAGATTCTTGGAACACTGAAGCTTTCTTT	CASSIDSWNTEAFF
TRBD1	NA	TRBV13	TRBJ2-7	TGTGCCAGCAGCCCCGGACAGGGGAAGTACGAGCAGTACTTC	CASSPGQGKYEQYF
TRBD1	once	TRBV5-6	TRBJ2-1	TGTGCCAGCAGCGCCGACAGGGGGCTGGGTGAGCAGTTCTTC	CASSADRGLGEQFF
NA	NA	TRBV5-4	TRBJ2-7	TGTGCCAGCAGCTTACAGGGTCAGCGCTACGAGCAGTACTTC	CASSLQGQRYEQYF
TRBD1	NA	TRBV4-2	TRBJ1-4	TGTGCCAGCAGCCTTACCGGGACAGGGCAGGAAAAACTGTTTTTT	CASSLTGTGQEKLFF
NA	few	TRBV19	TRBJ2-2	TGTGCCAGTAGTATTTCACCCCCGGGGACCGGGGAGCTGTTTTTT	CASSISPPGTGELFF
NA	few	TRBV7-9	TRBJ2-3	TGTGCCAGCAGCTTTCCCGTGAGCGGTACAGATACGCAGTATTTT	CASSFPVSGTDTQYF
NA	NA	TRBV21-1	TRBJ2-7	TGTGCCAGCTGGGGGCCGAGGGAGAGCTCCTACGAGCAGTACTTC	CASWGPRESSYEQYF
NA	NA	TRBV28	TRBJ2-5	TGTGCCAGCAGTTCCCGACCCACGGGGGTGATGGGGGAGACCCAGTACTTC	CASSSRPTGVMGETQYF
NA	once	TRBV12-5	TRBJ1-3	TGTGCTAGTGGTCCCCCGGGGACACGGTCTGGAAACACCATATATTTT	CASGPPGTRSGNTIYF
TRBD2	NA	TRBV11-2	TRBJ2-7	TGTGCCAGCAGCCCGGGACTAGCGGAATACGAGCAGTACTTC	CASSPGLAEYEQYF
NA	NA	TRBV19	TRBJ1-2	TGTGCCAGTAGTATGCGGCGCACCTCGAACTATGGCTACACCTTC	CASSMRRTSNYGYTF
NA	NA	TRBV6-2/TRBV6-3	TRBJ1-2	TGTGCCAGCAGTCACGGGGGTATCGTACAAGGAGCTAACTATGGCTACACCTTC	CASSHGGIVQGANYGYTF
NA	NA	TRBV7-7	TRBJ1-1	TGTGCCAGCAGCTTAGGGCAGAACACTGAAGCTTTCTTT	CASSLGQNTEAFF
NA	NA	TRBV30	TRBJ1-6	TGTGCCTGGAGTGAAGGACCCGGGAGGAATTCACCCCTCCACTTT	CAWSEGPGRNSPLHF
NA	NA	TRBV2	TRBJ1-2	TGTGCCAGCACTGTCCTCTATGGCTACACCTTC	CASTVLYGYTF
TRBD1	few	TRBV14	TRBJ1-2	TGTGCCAGCAGCCAGAGGGGCAGGGGGAATGGCTACACCTTC	CASSQRGRGNGYTF
NA	NA	TRBV9	TRBJ1-6	TGTGCCAGCAGCGTAGTAGGGGAAAATTCACCCCTCCACTTT	CASSVVGENSPLHF
TRBD1	NA	TRBV29-1	TRBJ1-1	TGCAGCGTTTACAGGGGGAGTAACACTGAAGCTTTCTTT	CSVYRGSNTEAFF
NA	NA	TRBV28	TRBJ2-1	TGTGCCAGCAGTTTGATGGGGGCGAACTACAATGAGCAGTTCTTC	CASSLMGANYNEQFF
TRBD2	NA	TRBV9	TRBJ2-3	TGTGCCAGCAGCGCGGGACTATTCTACACAGATACGCAGTATTTT	CASSAGLFYTDTQYF
TRBD1	NA	TRBV6-6	TRBJ2-2	TGTGCCAGCAGTTACGGACAGGGGAGGCCCGGGGAGCTGTTTTTT	CASSYGQGRPGELFF
NA	once	TRBV27	TRBJ2-3	TGTGCCAGCAGTTTTGGGGGGGCGGGCACAGATACGCAGTATTTT	CASSFGGAGTDTQYF
NA	NA	TRBV9	TRBJ2-3	TGTGCCAGCAGCCCCCTCTCCGCAGATACGCAGTATTTT	CASSPLSADTQYF
TRBD1	NA	TRBV5-1	TRBJ2-1	TGCGCCAGCTATACAGGGGGTTCGTCGGGCAATGAGCAGTTCTTC	CASYTGGSSGNEQFF
NA	NA	TRBV3-1/TRBV3-2	TRBJ1-4	TGTGCCAGCAGCGCCCGGACAGAGCCCGCCGAAAAACTGTTTTTT	CASSARTEPAEKLFF
NA	NA	TRBV7-3	TRBJ1-1	TGTGCCAGCAGCTTAAGGGCTGGGGCCGTGAACACTGAAGCTTTCTTT	CASSLRAGAVNTEAFF
NA	few	TRBV19	TRBJ1-5	TGTGCCAGTAGCCTTTCCGGGGGGGGGAGCAATCAGCCCCAGCATTTT	CASSLSGGGSNQPQHF
TRBD1	NA	TRBV19	TRBJ2-3	TGTGCCAGTAGCTTGGACAGGGTCTACACAGATACGCAGTATTTT	CASSLDRVYTDTQYF
TRBD2	NA	TRBV11-3	TRBJ2-1	TGTGCCAGCAGCTTAGAATTGGGAGTAGCGGGGGCAAGATCGGATGAGCAGTTCTTC	CASSLELGVAGARSDEQFF
TRBD1	NA	TRBV6-2/TRBV6-3	TRBJ1-1	TGTGCCAGCAGTTTCAGGGGGACTGAAGCTTTCTTT	CASSFRGTEAFF
NA	NA	TRBV19	TRBJ1-1	TGTGCCAGTAGTCAACAGAAGAACACTGAAGCTTTCTTT	CASSQQKNTEAFF
TRBD2	NA	TRBV2	TRBJ2-3	TGTGCCAGCAGAGGAGGGGAGGGGGATACGCAGTATTTT	CASRGGEGDTQYF
TRBD1	NA	TRBV7-3	TRBJ2-3	TGTGCCAGCAGCCCCCGATTGGGGACAGGGACGGCAGATACGCAGTATTTT	CASSPRLGTGTADTQYF
NA	NA	TRBV20-1	TRBJ2-7	TGCAGTGCTAGGTGGGGAGACGAGCAGTACTTC	CSARWGDEQYF
NA	NA	TRBV12-3/TRBV12-4	TRBJ1-3	TGTGCCAGCAGTTTTACAGGAAACACCATATATTTT	CASSFTGNTIYF
NA	many	TRBV4-2	TRBJ2-7	TGTGCCAGCAGCCAAGAGGAGTTCTCCTACGAGCAGTACTTC	CASSQEEFSYEQYF